These 26 T cell receptor beta chains came from one sample sequenced in a study. TCRdb ran MiXCR on the RT-PCR reads and lists one entry per CDR3 protein. The sample lists around 700,000 distinct CDR3 sequences, 12% to 15% seen once, with roughly 3.6% in the top ten. Sequenced sample: memory CD4+ T cells from blood. The source of these receptors is a female donor in good health, serving as a healthy control.

Of note for this clonotype: This likely comes from a read error, as the CDR3 has no conserved phenylalanine or tryptophan at its end. The DNA is left out, because the CDR3 cannot be placed on it with certainty; the CDR3 is given as TCRdb lists it. CDR3: CASSPVRQVPELA. The J gene is TRBJ1-1, the V gene TRBV18; TRBD1 is the table's D call, not checked against the DNA. Germline V gives CDR1 KGHSH, CDR2 LQKENI. From its first to its last residue, the CDR3 has 13 amino acids.

CDR3 loop: CASTRASNTDTQYF. In DNA form, the CDR3 reads TGCGCCAGCACCCGGGCATCGAACACAGATACGCAGTATTTT. V and J are TRBV5-1 and TRBJ2-3; D is uncertain. With 6 bases removed from V and 2 bases from J, the gap between germline ends came to 13 bases. CDR3 length equals 14 residues. Germline V gene data show CDR1 as SGHRS and CDR2 as YFSETQ.

The V and J genes are TRBV2 and TRBJ2-1; D gene ambiguous. Germline CDR1 reads SNHLY; CDR2 reads FYNNEI. Trimming cost V 2 bases and J 1 base, with 9 bases left between them. The CDR3 length is 15 residues. The CDR3 DNA sequence: TGTGCCAGCAGTGAACTGGCGGTTTCCTACAATGAGCAGTTCTTC. Translated, it gives CASSELAVSYNEQFF. Together with reference TRBV2 and TRBJ2-1, the CDR3 gives the full variable domain: EPEVTQTPSHQVTQMGQEVILRCVPISNHLYFYWYRQILGQKVEFLVSFYNNEISEKSEIFDDQFSVERPDGSNFTLKIRSTKLEDSAMYFCASSELAVSYNEQFFGPGTRLTVL.

The chain joins TRBV10-2 to TRBJ1-2, with 8 bases lining up with TRBD1. CDR3 length equals 13 residues. Per the germline V gene, CDR1 is WSHSY and CDR2 is SAAADI. J was trimmed by 6 bases and V by 5 bases; bases with no gene match: 5. The CDR3 sequence: CASSRDRRDGYTF. Here the CDR3 DNA reads TGCGCCAGCAGTAGGGACAGGCGCGATGGCTACACCTTC.

This clonotype was seen at least ten times. The genes are TRBV4-2 and TRBJ2-1; D gene uncertain. The V gene lost 4 bases and the J gene lost 9 bases, with 16 bases spanning the gap. The CDR3 totals 14 residues. CDR1 is LGHNA, CDR2 YNFKEQ, per germline. As DNA, the CDR3 is TGTGCCAGCAGCCGACCCGACAAATCAGCTGAGCAGTTCTTC. Translating gives CASSRPDKSAEQFF.

This clonotype was seen only a few times. The chain links TRBV7-9 to TRBJ2-7; D may be TRBD2 (5 bases). Germline V gene lookup returns CDR1 SEHNR and CDR2 FQNEAQ (reference sequence). V was clipped by 0 bases and J by 3 bases, with 9 bases between them. The CDR3 consists of 14 residues. CDR3 region: CASSLAMEVYEQYF. The CDR3 bases are TGTGCCAGCAGCTTAGCCATGGAGGTCTACGAGCAGTACTTC.

The CDR3 DNA reads as TGTGCCAGCACCTGGGCCCTCCCCTTGAACACTGAAGCTTTCTTT. Translating it yields CASTWALPLNTEAFF. The chain carries TRBV6-2 or TRBV6-3 and TRBJ1-1; D is unresolved. Germline CDR1 and CDR2: MNHEY and SVGEGT. Trimming cost V 7 bases and J 0 bases, with 15 bases left between them. The CDR3 runs to 15 residues.

This clonotype was detected only a few times. This chain uses TRBV10-3 with TRBJ2-7; 7 bases are shared with TRBD1. The trim removed 10 bases at V and 3 bases at J, leaving 15 bases unmatched. The CDR3 runs to 15 residues. Germline CDR1 reads ENHRY; CDR2 reads SYGVKD. The CDR3 region has the DNA TGTGCCACCAGGCCTTGGCAGGGGGAAAACTACGAGCAGTACTTC. It encodes CATRPWQGENYEQYF.

In its sample, this clonotype was seen a few times. The chain couples TRBV5-5 to TRBJ1-6; no definite D call. CDR1 and CDR2 from the germline V gene are SGHKS and YYEKEE (reference sequence). Trimming took off 0 bases at V and 7 bases at J, with 11 bases between the two ends. The CDR3 has 15 amino acids. The CDR3 here is CASSLAWAPNSPLHF. The CDR3 coding sequence is TGTGCCAGCAGCTTGGCTTGGGCCCCCAATTCACCCCTCCACTTT.

V usage is TRBV10-3 and J usage is TRBJ2-6; 8 bases are a match to TRBD1. This CDR3 is built from 14 residues. In germline, CDR1 is ENHRY, CDR2 SYGVKD. The V gene end was trimmed by 4 bases and the J gene end by 7 bases; junction bases not matched to a gene: 3. The DNA of the CDR3 is TGTGCCATCAGTGGGCAGGGGGCTGCCAACGTCCTGACTTTC. As protein: CAISGQGAANVLTF.

This clonotype was seen only a few times. The chain combines TRBV11-1 with TRBJ2-7; 7 nucleotides align to TRBD2. Germline CDR1 is SGHAT and CDR2 is FQDESV (reference sequence). Trimming cost V 5 bases and J 3 bases; bases outside gene matches: 7. The CDR3 spans 14 residues. The CDR3 DNA follows: TGTGCCAGCAGCACTAGCGCTGGCAGCTACGAGCAGTACTTC. Its translation is CASSTSAGSYEQYF.

This clonotype appeared a few times. CDR3 nucleotide sequence: TGTGCCAGCAGTTATAACAGGGCGACTTCTAATTCACCCCTCCACTTT. Protein sequence: CASSYNRATSNSPLHF. The chain carries TRBV6-5 and TRBJ1-6; D is possibly TRBD1 (6 bases). V lost 3 bases to trimming and J lost 6 bases, with 15 bases between them. Germline assignment: CDR1 MNHEY and CDR2 SVGAGI. CDR3 length: 16 residues.

The chain couples TRBV20-1 to TRBJ2-5; TRBD2 matches 12 bases. CDR1 and CDR2 from the germline V gene are DFQATT and SNEGSKA (reference sequence). Germline trimming cut 2 bases from V and 4 bases from J; bases unmatched to any gene: 8. This CDR3 comprises 16 residues. The chain's CDR3 is CSARPLAGGTSETQYF. The CDR3 coding sequence is TGCAGTGCTAGACCCCTAGCGGGGGGGACCTCAGAGACCCAGTACTTC.

This clonotype occurred once. This chain connects TRBV2 to TRBJ1-4; D gene unclear. Between the trimmed V and J ends, which lost 3 bases and 6 bases, there was a span of 11 bases. Per the germline V gene, CDR1 is SNHLY and CDR2 is FYNNEI. This CDR3 region has 14 residues. CDR3 sequence (DNA): TGTGCCAGCAGTGACTCTCCGACGCATGAAAAACTGTTTTTT. This translates into CASSDSPTHEKLFF.

This sequence joins TRBV28 and TRBJ1-2; no definite D call. Trimming removed 3 bases from V and 0 bases from J, with 8 bases in between. CDR1 is MDHEN and CDR2 is SYDVKM in the germline V gene. The CDR3 covers 14 residues. The DNA for the CDR3 is TGTGCCAGCAGTTTCCACAGCGCTAACTATGGCTACACCTTC. It translates to CASSFHSANYGYTF.

This clonotype was detected only a few times. This chain joins TRBV10-3 and TRBJ2-3; TRBD1 might be the D (7 bases). CDR1 and CDR2 from the germline V gene are ENHRY and SYGVKD. The V gene lost 4 bases and the J gene lost 2 bases, with 22 bases spanning the gap. This CDR3 is built from 18 residues. The DNA of the CDR3 is TGTGCCATCAGTGGGGGACAGCTCAGCGGGCCATCCACAGATACGCAGTATTTT. Protein sequence: CAISGGQLSGPSTDTQYF.

In this sample, this clonotype turned up a few times. The rearrangement uses TRBV20-1 and TRBJ1-6; 7 nucleotides match TRBD1. The CDR3 consists of 15 residues. V trimming: 4 bases; J trimming: 6 bases; junction bases outside the gene matches: 9. Germline V lookup: CDR1 DFQATT, CDR2 SNEGSKA (reference sequence). CDR3 sequence: CSAIKTGNLNSPLHF. The DNA of the CDR3 is TGCAGTGCTATCAAGACAGGGAATCTTAATTCACCCCTCCACTTT.

This clonotype showed up just a few times. The chain combines TRBV3-1 with TRBJ2-1; 10 positions agree with TRBD2. This CDR3 region has 18 residues. J lost 0 bases, V lost 5 bases, and 10 bases had no gene match. Germline CDR1 is LGHDT and CDR2 is YNNKEL (reference sequence). This chain's CDR3 is CASSTRLAGESSYNEQFF. DNA of the CDR3: TGTGCCAGCAGCACCCGACTAGCGGGCGAAAGCTCCTACAATGAGCAGTTCTTC.

This clonotype was seen ten or more times. The chain employs TRBV10-2 and TRBJ2-7, with 7 bases matching TRBD1. The germline CDR1 and CDR2 sequences are WSHSY and SAAADI. V was clipped by 7 bases and J by 2 bases; unmatched bases: 8. The CDR3 loop spans 14 amino acids. The DNA for the CDR3 is TGCGCCAGCACTTTCGGGACAGCCACCTACGAGCAGTACTTC. It codes for CASTFGTATYEQYF.

This chain joins TRBV12-3 or TRBV12-4 and TRBJ1-1; no firm D call. There are 18 residues in the CDR3. V was clipped by 2 bases and J by 5 bases, with 24 bases between them. CDR3: CASSLFLGRVGGETEAFF. CDR3 DNA: TGTGCCAGCAGTTTATTCCTGGGCCGAGTAGGTGGAGAAACTGAAGCTTTCTTT.

This clonotype was seen many times. The rearrangement joins TRBV5-1 to TRBJ2-4, with 7 bases that match TRBD1. Germline CDR1 reads SGHRS; CDR2 reads YFSETQ. This CDR3 spans 14 amino acids. V lost 4 bases, J lost 9 bases, and 10 bases stayed unmatched. This CDR3 is CASSQGQTMSIQYF. CDR3 DNA: TGCGCCAGCAGCCAGGGACAGACCATGAGCATTCAGTACTTC.

The chain employs TRBV6-6 and TRBJ2-7; 7 nucleotides match TRBD1. The V gene end was trimmed by 1 base and the J gene end by 3 bases; junction bases not matched to a gene: 3. This CDR3 has 14 residues. Germline V lookup: CDR1 MNHNY, CDR2 SVGAGI (reference sequence). CDR3 region: CASSYYGQDYEQYF. The CDR3 region has the DNA TGTGCCAGCAGTTACTACGGACAGGACTACGAGCAGTACTTC.

This sequence joins TRBV20-1 and TRBJ2-5, with 10 bases identical to TRBD1. CDR1 and CDR2 from the germline V gene are DFQATT and SNEGSKA (reference sequence). The V gene end was trimmed by 6 bases and the J gene end by 4 bases; junction bases not matched to a gene: 8. This CDR3 comprises 14 residues. CDR3 protein: CSAPTGGFRETQYF. CDR3 DNA: TGCAGTGCCCCGACAGGGGGCTTTAGAGAGACCCAGTACTTC.

There are many counts of this clonotype. The chain recombines TRBV7-3 with TRBJ1-1; tentative D call: TRBD1 (5 bases). V lost 1 base, J lost 5 bases, and 14 bases lay in between. The germline CDR1 and CDR2 sequences are SGHTA and FQGTGA. This CDR3 is 15 amino acids long. CDR3 residues: CASSLNAQGWTEAFF. The DNA for the CDR3 is TGTGCCAGCAGCTTAAATGCGCAGGGCTGGACTGAAGCTTTCTTT.

In its sample, this clonotype was seen a few times. The J gene is TRBJ1-4, the V gene TRBV5-6; D perhaps matches TRBD1 (6 bases). V was trimmed by 4 bases and J by 5 bases, leaving 15 bases between them. This CDR3 has 15 amino acids. The germline V gene encodes CDR1 SGHDT and CDR2 YYEEEE. In DNA form, the CDR3 reads TGTGCCAGCAGCCCGGGGACATCCGGCAATGAAAAACTGTTTTTT. This sequence encodes CASSPGTSGNEKLFF.

A few counts support this clonotype. V is TRBV2 and J is TRBJ2-7; D may be TRBD1 (5 bases). In germline, CDR1 is SNHLY, CDR2 FYNNEI. Trimming cost V 1 base and J 2 bases, with 9 bases left between them. This CDR3 spans 14 amino acids. The CDR3 reads CASSEGGMTYEQYF. Here the CDR3 DNA reads TGTGCCAGCAGTGAAGGGGGCATGACCTACGAGCAGTACTTC.